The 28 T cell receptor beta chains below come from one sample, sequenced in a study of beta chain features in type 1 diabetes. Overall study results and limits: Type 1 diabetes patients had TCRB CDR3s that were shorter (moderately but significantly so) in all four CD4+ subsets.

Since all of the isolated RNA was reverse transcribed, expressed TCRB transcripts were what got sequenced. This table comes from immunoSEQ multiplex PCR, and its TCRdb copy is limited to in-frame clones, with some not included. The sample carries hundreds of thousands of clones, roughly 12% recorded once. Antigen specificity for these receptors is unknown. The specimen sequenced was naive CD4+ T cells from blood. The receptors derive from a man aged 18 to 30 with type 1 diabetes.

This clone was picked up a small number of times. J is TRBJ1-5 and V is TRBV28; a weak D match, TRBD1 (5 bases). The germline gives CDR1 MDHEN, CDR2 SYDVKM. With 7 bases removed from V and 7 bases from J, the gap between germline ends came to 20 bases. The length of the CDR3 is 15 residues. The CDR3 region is CASTMGAGRTQPQHF. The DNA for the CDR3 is TGTGCCAGCACCATGGGAGCAGGGCGCACACAGCCCCAGCATTTT.

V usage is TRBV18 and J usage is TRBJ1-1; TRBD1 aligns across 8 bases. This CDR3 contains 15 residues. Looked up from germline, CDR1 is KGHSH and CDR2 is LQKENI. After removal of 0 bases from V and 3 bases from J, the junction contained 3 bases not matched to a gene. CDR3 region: CASSPPVGQDTEAFF. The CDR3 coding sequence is TGTGCCAGCTCACCACCGGTGGGACAGGACACTGAAGCTTTCTTT. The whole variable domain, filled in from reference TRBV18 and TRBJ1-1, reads NAGVMQNPRHLVRRRGQEARLRCSPMKGHSHVYWYRQLPEEGLKFMVYLQKENIIDESGMPKERFSAEFPKEGPSILRIQQVVRGDSAAYFCASSPPVGQDTEAFFGQGTRLTVV.

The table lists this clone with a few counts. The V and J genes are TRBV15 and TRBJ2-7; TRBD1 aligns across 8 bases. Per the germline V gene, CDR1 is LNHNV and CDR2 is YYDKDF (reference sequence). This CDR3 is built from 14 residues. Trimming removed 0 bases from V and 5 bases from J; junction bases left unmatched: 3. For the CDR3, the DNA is TGTGCCACCAGCAGAGACAGGGGGCTCGACGAGCAGTACTTC. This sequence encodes CATSRDRGLDEQYF.

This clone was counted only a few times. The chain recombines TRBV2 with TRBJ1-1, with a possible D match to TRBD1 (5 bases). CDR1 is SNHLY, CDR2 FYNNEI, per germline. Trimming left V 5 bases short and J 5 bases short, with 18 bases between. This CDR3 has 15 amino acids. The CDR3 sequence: CASSLQTVVETEAFF. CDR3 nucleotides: TGTGCCAGCAGTCTACAGACAGTTGTGGAAACTGAAGCTTTCTTT.

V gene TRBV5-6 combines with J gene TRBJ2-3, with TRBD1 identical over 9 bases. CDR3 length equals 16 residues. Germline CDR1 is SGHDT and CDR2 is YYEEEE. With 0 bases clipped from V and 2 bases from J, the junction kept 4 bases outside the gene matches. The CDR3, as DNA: TGTGCCAGCAGCTTGGTGGGACAGGGTTACACAGATACGCAGTATTTT. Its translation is CASSLVGQGYTDTQYF.

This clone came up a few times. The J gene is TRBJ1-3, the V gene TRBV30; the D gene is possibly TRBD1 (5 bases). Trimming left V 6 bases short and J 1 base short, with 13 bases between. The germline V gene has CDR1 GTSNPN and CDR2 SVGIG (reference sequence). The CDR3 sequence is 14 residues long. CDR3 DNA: TGTGCCTGTGGGACGACAGTTTCTGGAAACACCATATATTTT. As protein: CACGTTVSGNTIYF.

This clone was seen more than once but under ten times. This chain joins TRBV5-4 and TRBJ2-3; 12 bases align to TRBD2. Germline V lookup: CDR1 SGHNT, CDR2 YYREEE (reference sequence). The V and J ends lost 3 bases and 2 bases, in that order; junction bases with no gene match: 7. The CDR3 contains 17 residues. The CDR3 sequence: CASSSLLAGGFTDTQYF. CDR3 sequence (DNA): TGTGCCAGCAGCTCCCTACTAGCGGGGGGCTTCACAGATACGCAGTATTTT.

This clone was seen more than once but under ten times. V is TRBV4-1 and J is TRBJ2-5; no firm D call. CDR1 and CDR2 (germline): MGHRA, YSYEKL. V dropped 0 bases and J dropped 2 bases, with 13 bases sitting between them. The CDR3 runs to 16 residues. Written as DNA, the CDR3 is TGCGCCAGCAGCCAAGAGGGATCGGGCCGTCAAGAGACCCAGTACTTC. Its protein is CASSQEGSGRQETQYF.

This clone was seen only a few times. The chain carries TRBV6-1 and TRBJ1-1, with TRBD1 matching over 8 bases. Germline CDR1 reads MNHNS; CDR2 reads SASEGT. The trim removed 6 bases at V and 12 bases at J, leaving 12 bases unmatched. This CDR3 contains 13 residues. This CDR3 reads CASSLLQGAMPFF. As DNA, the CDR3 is TGTGCCAGCAGCCTCCTCCAGGGGGCGATGCCTTTCTTT.

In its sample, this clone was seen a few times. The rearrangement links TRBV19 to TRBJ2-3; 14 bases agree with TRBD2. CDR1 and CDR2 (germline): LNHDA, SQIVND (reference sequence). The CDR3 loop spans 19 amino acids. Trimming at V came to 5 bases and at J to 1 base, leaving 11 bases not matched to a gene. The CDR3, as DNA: TGTGCCAGTAGTCCGATGACTAGCGGGGGGGCGTATGGCACAGATACGCAGTATTTT. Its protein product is CASSPMTSGGAYGTDTQYF.

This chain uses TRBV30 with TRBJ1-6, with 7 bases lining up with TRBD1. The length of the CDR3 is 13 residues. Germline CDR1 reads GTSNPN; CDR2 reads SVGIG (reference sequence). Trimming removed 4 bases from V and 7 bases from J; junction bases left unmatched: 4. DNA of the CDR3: TGTGCCTGGAACAGACAGGGCAATTCACCCCTCCACTTT. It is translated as CAWNRQGNSPLHF.

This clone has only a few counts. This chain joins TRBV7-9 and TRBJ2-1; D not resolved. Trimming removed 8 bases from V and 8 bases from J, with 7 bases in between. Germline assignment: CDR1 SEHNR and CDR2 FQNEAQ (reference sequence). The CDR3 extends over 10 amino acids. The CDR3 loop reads CASDPHEQFF. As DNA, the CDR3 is TGTGCCAGCGACCCGCATGAGCAGTTCTTC.

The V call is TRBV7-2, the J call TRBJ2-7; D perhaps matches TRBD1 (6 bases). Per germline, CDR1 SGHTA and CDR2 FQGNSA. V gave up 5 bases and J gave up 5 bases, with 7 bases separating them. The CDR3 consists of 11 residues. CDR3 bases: TGTGCCAGCAGCCGGGACAACGAGCAGTACTTC. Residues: CASSRDNEQYF. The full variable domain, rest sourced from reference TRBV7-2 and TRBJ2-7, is GAGVSQSPSNKVTEKGKDVELRCDPISGHTALYWYRQSLGQGLEFLIYFQGNSAPDKSGLPSDRFSAERTGGSVSTLTIQRTQQEDSAVYLCASSRDNEQYFGPGTRLTVT.

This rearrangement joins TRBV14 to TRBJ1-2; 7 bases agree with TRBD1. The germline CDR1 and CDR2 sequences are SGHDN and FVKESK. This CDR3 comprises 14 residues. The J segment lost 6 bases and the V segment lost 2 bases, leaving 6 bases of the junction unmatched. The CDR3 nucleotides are TGTGCCAGCAGCCAACCAGGGGGTTTGGATGGCTACACCTTC. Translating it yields CASSQPGGLDGYTF.

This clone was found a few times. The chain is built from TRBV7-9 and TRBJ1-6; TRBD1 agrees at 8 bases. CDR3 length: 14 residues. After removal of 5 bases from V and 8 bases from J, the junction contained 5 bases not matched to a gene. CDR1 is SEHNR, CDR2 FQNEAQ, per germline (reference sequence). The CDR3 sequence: CASSTGQGHSPLHF. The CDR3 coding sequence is TGTGCCAGCAGCACAGGACAGGGCCATTCACCCCTCCACTTT. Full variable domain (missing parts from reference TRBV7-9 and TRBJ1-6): DTGVSQNPRHKITKRGQNVTFRCDPISEHNRLYWYRQTLGQGPEFLTYFQNEAQLEKSRLLSDRFSAERPKGSFSTLEIQRTEQGDSAMYLCASSTGQGHSPLHFGNGTRLTVT.

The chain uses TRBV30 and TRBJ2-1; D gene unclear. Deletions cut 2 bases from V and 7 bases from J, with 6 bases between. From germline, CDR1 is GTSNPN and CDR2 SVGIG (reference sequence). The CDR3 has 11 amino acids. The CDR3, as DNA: TGTGCCTGGAGTACGGGTAATGAGCAGTTCTTC. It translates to CAWSTGNEQFF. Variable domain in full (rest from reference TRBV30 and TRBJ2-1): SQTIHQWPATLVQPVGSPLSLECTVEGTSNPNLYWYRQAAGRGLQLLFYSVGIGQISSEVPQNLSASRPQDRQFILSSKKLLLSDSGFYLCAWSTGNEQFFGPGTRLTVL.

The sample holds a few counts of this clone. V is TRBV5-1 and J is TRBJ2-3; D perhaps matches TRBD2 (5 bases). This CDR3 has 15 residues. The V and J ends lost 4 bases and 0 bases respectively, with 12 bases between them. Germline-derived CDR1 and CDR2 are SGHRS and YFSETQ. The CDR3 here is CASSPSSVSTDTQYF. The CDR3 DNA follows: TGCGCCAGCAGCCCCAGTAGCGTGAGCACAGATACGCAGTATTTT.

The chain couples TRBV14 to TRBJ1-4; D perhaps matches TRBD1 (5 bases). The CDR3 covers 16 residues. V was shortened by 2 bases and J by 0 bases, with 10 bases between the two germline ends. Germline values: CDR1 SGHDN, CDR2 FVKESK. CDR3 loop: CASSQQGPTTNEKLFF. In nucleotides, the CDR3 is TGTGCCAGCAGCCAACAGGGACCCACAACTAATGAAAAACTGTTTTTT.

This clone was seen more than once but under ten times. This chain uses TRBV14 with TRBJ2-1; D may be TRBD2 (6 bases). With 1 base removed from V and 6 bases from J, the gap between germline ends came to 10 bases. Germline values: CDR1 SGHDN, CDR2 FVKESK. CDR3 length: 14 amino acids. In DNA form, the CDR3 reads TGTGCCAGCAGCCAAGTAGCGGTAAGCAATGAGCAGTTCTTC. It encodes CASSQVAVSNEQFF.

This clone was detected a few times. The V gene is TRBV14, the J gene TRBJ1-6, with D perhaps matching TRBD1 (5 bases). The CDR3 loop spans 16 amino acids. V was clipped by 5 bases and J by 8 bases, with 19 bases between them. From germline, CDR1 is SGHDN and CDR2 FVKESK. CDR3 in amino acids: CASSSSGTPEDSPLHF. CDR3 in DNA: TGTGCCAGCAGCTCCTCCGGGACGCCGGAGGATTCACCCCTCCACTTT.

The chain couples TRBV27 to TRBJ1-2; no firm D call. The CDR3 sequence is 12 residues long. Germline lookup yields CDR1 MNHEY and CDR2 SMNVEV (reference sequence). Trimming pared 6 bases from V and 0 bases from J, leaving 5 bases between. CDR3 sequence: CASSTANYGYTF. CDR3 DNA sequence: TGTGCCAGCAGCACAGCTAACTATGGCTACACCTTC.

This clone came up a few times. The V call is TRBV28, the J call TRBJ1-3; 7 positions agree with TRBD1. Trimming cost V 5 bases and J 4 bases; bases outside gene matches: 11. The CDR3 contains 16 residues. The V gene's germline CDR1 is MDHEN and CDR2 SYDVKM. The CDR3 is CASSPGQAFEGNTIYF. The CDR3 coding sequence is TGTGCCAGCAGTCCTGGACAGGCCTTTGAAGGAAACACCATATATTTT.

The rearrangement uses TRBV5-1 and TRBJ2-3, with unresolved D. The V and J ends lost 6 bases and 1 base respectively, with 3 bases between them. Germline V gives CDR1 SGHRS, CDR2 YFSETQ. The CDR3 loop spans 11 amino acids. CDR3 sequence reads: CASTGTDTQYF. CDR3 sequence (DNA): TGCGCCAGCACCGGCACAGATACGCAGTATTTT.

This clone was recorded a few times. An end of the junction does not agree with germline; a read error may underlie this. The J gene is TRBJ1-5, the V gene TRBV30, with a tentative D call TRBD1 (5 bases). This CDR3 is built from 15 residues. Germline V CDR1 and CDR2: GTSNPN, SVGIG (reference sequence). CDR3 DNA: TGTGCCGGGAGCTCAGGACAAGGGGGCAATCAGCCCCAGCATTTT. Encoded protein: CAGSSGQGGNQPQHF.

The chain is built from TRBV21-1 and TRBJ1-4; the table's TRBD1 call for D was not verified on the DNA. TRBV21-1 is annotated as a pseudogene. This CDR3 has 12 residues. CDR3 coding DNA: TGTGCCAGGGGACAGGGTGATGAAAAACTGTTTTTT. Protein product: CARGQGDEKLFF.

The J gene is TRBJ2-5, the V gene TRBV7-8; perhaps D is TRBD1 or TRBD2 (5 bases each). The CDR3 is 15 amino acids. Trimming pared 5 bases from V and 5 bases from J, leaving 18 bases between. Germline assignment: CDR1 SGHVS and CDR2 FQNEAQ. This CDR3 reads CASSPPGPLWETQYF. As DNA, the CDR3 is TGTGCCAGCAGCCCACCGGGACCACTGTGGGAGACCCAGTACTTC.

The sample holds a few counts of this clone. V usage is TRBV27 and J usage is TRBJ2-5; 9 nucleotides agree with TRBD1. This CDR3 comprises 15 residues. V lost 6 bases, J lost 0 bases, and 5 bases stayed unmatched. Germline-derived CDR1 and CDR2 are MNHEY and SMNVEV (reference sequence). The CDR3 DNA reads TGTGCCAGCAGCCCTGACAGGGGGTACCAAGAGACCCAGTACTTC. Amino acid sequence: CASSPDRGYQETQYF.

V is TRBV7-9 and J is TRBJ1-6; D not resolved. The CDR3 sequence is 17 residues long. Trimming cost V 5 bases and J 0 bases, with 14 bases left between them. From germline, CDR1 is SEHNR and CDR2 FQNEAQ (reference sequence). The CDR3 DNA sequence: TGTGCCAGCAGCCCCCGTCCCATCAGCTCCTATAATTCACCCCTCCACTTT. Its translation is CASSPRPISSYNSPLHF.